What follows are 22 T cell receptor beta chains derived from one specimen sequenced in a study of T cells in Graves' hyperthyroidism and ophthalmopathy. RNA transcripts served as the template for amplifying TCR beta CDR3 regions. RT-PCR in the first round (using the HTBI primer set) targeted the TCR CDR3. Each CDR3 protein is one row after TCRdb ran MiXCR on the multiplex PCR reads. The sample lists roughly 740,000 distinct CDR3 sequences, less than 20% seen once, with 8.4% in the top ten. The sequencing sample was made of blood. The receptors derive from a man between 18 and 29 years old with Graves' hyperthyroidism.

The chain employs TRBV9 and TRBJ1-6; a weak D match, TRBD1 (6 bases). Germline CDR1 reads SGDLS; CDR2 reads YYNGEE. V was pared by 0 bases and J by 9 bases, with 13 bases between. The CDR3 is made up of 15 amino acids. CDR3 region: CASSVGGLGVSPLHF. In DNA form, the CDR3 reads TGTGCCAGCAGCGTAGGGGGGCTCGGAGTTTCACCCCTCCACTTT.

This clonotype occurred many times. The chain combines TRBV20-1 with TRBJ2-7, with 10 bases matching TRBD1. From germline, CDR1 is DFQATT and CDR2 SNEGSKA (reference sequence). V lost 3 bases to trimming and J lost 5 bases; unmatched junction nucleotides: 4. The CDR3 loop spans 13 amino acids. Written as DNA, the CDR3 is TGCAGTGCTAGCCCCGGGACAGGGGACGAGCAGTACTTC. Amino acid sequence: CSASPGTGDEQYF.

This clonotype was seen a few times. CDR3 DNA: TGTGCCACCAGAACCCCTCAGGGGCCCCGGGGGCAACTGTTTTTT. It is translated as CATRTPQGPRGQLFF. The rearrangement joins TRBV15 to TRBJ1-4; D perhaps matches TRBD1 (6 bases). Trimming pared 6 bases from V and 12 bases from J, leaving 23 bases between. The CDR3 covers 15 residues. CDR1 LNHNV and CDR2 YYDKDF come from the germline V gene (reference sequence).

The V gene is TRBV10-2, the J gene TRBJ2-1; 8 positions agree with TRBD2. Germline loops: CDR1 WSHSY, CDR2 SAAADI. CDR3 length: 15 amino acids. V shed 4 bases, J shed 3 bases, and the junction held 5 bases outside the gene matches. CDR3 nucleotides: TGCGCCAGCAGTGTGGAACTAGCGGTCTACAATGAGCAGTTCTTC. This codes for CASSVELAVYNEQFF.

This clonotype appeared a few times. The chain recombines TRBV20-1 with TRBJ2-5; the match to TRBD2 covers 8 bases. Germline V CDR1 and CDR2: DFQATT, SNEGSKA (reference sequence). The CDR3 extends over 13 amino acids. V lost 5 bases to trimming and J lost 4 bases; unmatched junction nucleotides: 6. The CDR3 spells CSASGGFPETQYF. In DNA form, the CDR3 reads TGCAGTGCTTCGGGAGGGTTTCCAGAGACCCAGTACTTC.

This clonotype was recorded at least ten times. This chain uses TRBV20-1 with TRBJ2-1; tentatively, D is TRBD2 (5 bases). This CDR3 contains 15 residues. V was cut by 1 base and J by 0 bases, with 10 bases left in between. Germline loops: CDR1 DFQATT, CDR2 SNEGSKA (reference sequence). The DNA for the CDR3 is TGCAGTGCTAGAGCACAGCGGTCCTCCTACAATGAGCAGTTCTTC. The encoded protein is CSARAQRSSYNEQFF.

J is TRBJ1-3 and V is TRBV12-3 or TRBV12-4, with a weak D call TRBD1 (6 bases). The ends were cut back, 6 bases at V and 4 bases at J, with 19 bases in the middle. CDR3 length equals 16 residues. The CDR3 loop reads CASSPPGQLSGNTIYF. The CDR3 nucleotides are TGTGCCAGCAGCCCCCCGGGACAACTTTCCGGAAACACCATATATTTT.

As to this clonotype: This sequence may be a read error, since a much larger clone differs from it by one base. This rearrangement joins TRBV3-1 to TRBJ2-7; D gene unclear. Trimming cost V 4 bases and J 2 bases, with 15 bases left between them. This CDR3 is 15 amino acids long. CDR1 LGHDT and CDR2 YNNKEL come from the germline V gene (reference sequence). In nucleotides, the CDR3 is TGTGCCAGCAGCCTTCCCCCAACCCGGGCCTACGAGCAGTACTTC. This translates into CASSLPPTRAYEQYF.

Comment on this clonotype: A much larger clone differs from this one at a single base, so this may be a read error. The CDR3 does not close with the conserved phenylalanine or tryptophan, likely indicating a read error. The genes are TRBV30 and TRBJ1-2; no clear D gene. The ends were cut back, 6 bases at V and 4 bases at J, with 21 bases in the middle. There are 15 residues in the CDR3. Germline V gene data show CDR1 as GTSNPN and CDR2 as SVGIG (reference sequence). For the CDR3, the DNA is TGTGCCTGCCTCTCTCGGGCGGGGAAGGGCTATGGCTACACCTCC. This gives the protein CACLSRAGKGYGYTS.

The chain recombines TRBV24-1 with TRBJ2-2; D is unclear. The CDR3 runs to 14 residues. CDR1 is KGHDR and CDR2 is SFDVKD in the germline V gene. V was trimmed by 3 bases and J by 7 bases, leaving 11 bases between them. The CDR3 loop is CATSDTLTGGELFF. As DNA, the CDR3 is TGTGCCACCAGTGATACACTTACGGGCGGGGAGCTGTTTTTT.

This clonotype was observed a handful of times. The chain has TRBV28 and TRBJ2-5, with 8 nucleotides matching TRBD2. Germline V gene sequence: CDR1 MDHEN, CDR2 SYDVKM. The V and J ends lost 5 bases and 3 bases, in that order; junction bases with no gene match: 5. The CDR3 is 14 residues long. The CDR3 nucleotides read TGTGCCAGCAGTCTCCTTAGCGGGAAAGAGACCCAGTACTTC. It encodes CASSLLSGKETQYF.

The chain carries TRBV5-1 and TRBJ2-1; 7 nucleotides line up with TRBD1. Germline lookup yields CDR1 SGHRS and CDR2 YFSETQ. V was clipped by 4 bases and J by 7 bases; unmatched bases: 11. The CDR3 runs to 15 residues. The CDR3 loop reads CASSPRQGVGNEQFF. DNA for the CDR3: TGCGCCAGCAGCCCCCGCCAGGGGGTAGGGAATGAGCAGTTCTTC.

CDR3 amino acids: CASSSIVVGTGNEKLFF. CDR3 in DNA: TGTGCCAGCAGCTCTATTGTAGTCGGGACGGGAAATGAAAAACTGTTTTTT. The chain employs TRBV6-1 and TRBJ1-4; perhaps TRBD1 as D (5 bases). This CDR3 is 17 amino acids long. With 6 bases removed from V and 5 bases from J, the gap between germline ends came to 22 bases. Germline V gene data show CDR1 as MNHNS and CDR2 as SASEGT.

The CDR3 DNA sequence: TGCGCCAGCAGCTTGCGGGGGGAAAGCAATCAGCCCCAGCATTTT. Amino acid sequence: CASSLRGESNQPQHF. The chain has TRBV5-1 and TRBJ1-5; D possibly corresponds to TRBD1 (5 bases). V was trimmed by 1 base and J by 1 base, leaving 9 bases between them. The CDR3 loop spans 15 amino acids. The germline gives CDR1 SGHRS, CDR2 YFSETQ.

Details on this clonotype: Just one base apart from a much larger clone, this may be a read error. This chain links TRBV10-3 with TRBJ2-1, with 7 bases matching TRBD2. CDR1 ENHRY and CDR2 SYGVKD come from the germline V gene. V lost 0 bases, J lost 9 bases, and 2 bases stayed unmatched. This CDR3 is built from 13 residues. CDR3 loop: CAISESTGGEQFF. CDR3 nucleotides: TGTGCCATCAGTGAGTCGACGGGGGGTGAGCAGTTCTTC.

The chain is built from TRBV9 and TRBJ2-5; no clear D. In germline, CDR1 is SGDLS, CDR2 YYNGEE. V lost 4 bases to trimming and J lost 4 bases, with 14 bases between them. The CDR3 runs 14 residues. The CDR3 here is CASSPQAGRETQYF. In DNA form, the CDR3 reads TGTGCCAGCAGCCCCCAGGCAGGTCGAGAGACCCAGTACTTC. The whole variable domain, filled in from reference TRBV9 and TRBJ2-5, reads DSGVTQTPKHLITATGQRVTLRCSPRSGDLSVYWYQQSLDQGLQFLIQYYNGEERAKGNILERFSAQQFPDLHSELNLSSLELGDSALYFCASSPQAGRETQYFGPGTRLLVL.

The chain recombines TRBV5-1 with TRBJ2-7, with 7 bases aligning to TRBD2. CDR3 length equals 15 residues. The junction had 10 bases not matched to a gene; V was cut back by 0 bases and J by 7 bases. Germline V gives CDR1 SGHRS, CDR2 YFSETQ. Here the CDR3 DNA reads TGCGCCAGCAGCTTGGAAGTGGGGAGGGCCTGGGAGCAGTACTTC. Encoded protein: CASSLEVGRAWEQYF.

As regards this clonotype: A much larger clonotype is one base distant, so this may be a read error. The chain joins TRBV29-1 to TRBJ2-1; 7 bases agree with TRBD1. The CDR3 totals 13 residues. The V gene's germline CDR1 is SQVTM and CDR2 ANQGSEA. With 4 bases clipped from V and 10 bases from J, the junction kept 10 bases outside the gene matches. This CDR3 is CSVGKTGTLEQFF. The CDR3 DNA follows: TGCAGCGTTGGGAAGACAGGGACCTTGGAGCAGTTCTTC.

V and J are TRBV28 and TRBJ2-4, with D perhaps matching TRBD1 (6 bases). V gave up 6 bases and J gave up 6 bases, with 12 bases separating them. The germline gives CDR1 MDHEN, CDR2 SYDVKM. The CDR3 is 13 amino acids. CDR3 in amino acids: CASSPGQRNIQYF. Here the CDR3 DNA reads TGTGCCAGCAGCCCGGGACAAAGAAACATTCAGTACTTC.

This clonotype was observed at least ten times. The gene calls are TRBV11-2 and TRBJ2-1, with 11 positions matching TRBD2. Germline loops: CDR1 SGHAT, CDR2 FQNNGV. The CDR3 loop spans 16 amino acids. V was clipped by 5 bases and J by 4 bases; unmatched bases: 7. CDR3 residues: CASSATSGAYYNEQFF. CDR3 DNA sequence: TGTGCCAGCAGCGCGACTAGCGGGGCTTATTACAATGAGCAGTTCTTC.

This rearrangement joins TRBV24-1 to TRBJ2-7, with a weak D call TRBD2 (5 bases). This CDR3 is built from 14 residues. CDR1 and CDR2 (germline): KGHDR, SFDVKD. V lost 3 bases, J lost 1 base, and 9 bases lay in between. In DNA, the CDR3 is TGTGCCACCAGTGATCGCGGGCCTTCCTACGAGCAGTACTTC. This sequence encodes CATSDRGPSYEQYF.

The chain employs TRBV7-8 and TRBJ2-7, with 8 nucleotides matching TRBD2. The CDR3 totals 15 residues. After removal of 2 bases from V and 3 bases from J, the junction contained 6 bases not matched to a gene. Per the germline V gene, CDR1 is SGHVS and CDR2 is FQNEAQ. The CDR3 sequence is CASSLQVTSDYEQYF. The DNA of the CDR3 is TGTGCCAGCAGCTTACAGGTGACTAGCGACTACGAGCAGTACTTC.